The source of this T cell receptor beta chain is a study of blood T cells in healthy people across ages. Using a J-beta primer mix together with a sample-barcoded 5' primer, a second PCR was run for roughly 6 to 11 cycles. TCRdb itself ran the 5' RACE reads through MiXCR, one entry per CDR3 protein. The sample includes hundreds of thousands of distinct CDR3 sequences, around three fifths of them seen just once. The donors, healthy Caucasians from Russia, were aged about 6 to 95. The V end was cut by 0 bases, the J end by 2 bases, with 7 bases between. The CDR3 has 14 residues. The germline V gene encodes CDR1 LGHDT and CDR2 YNNKEL (reference sequence). This clonotype has only a few counts.

Sequenced input: blood. This chain uses TRBV3-1 with TRBJ2-5; D remains unclear. This receptor was identified in a man aged 35-49 years in good health. The CDR3 DNA follows: TGTGCCAGCAGCCAAGAGGGTCGACAAGAGACCCAGTACTTC. Translated, it gives CASSQEGRQETQYF.